These 16 T cell receptor beta chains originate from one sample sequenced in a study of blood T cell repertoires in COVID-19. Sequencing was performed with immunoSEQ multiplex PCR; in TCRdb, only in-frame clones are kept and a portion is missing. Among fewer than 600,000 clones listed, approximately 92% were seen once. Sample: peripheral blood. Receptor source: a man between 18 and 29 years old with COVID-19, enrolled during active disease.

This chain joins TRBV3-1 (or the pseudogene TRBV3-2) and TRBJ1-2; no clear D gene. In germline, CDR1 is LGHDT, CDR2 YNNKEL (reference sequence). Trimming took off 0 bases at V and 6 bases at J, with 11 bases between the two ends. The CDR3 is 14 residues long. The CDR3 here is CASSQDVGRDGYTF. For the CDR3, the DNA is TGTGCCAGCAGCCAAGATGTAGGGCGGGATGGCTACACCTTC.

The chain recombines TRBV30 with TRBJ1-2; TRBD1 might be the D (5 bases). The CDR3 is 16 amino acids. The V gene lost 0 bases and the J gene lost 2 bases, with 16 bases spanning the gap. Germline V gives CDR1 GTSNPN, CDR2 SVGIG (reference sequence). CDR3 bases: TGTGCCTGGAGTGTACCAAGGGGATCTAAGAACTATGGCTACACCTTC. Translated: CAWSVPRGSKNYGYTF.

V is TRBV19 and J is TRBJ2-3, with 9 bases aligning to TRBD2. V lost 5 bases and J lost 2; bases outside the gene matches: 8. The germline gives CDR1 LNHDA, CDR2 SQIVND (reference sequence). This CDR3 has 16 amino acids. The CDR3 protein is CASSSPPGLATDTQYF. The CDR3 DNA is TGTGCCAGTAGTTCCCCCCCGGGACTAGCCACAGATACGCAGTATTTT.

The chain carries TRBV6-5 and TRBJ1-5, with TRBD1 as a possible D gene (5 bases). The CDR3 spans 15 residues. Per the germline V gene, CDR1 is MNHEY and CDR2 is SVGAGI. Deletions cut 7 bases from V and 4 bases from J, with 17 bases between. The CDR3 loop reads CASNVWGTPNQPQHF. CDR3 coding DNA: TGTGCCAGCAATGTATGGGGGACTCCTAATCAGCCCCAGCATTTT.

The chain combines TRBV4-1 with TRBJ2-5, with D possibly being TRBD2 (5 bases). The germline gives CDR1 MGHRA, CDR2 YSYEKL. Deletions cut 4 bases from V and 5 bases from J, with 14 bases between. The CDR3 is 14 amino acids. CDR3 coding DNA: TGCGCCAGCAGCCCCCGAGGGAGATATGAGACCCAGTACTTC. Its translation: CASSPRGRYETQYF.

V and J are TRBV4-2 and TRBJ1-3; possible D gene TRBD1, 5 bases. The V end lost 0 bases, the J end lost 6 bases, and 12 bases lay between the germline ends. Germline CDR1 reads LGHNA; CDR2 reads YNFKEQ. The CDR3 totals 15 residues. The CDR3 here is CASSQDGDFENTIYF. The CDR3 bases are TGTGCCAGCAGCCAAGATGGGGACTTCGAAAACACCATATATTTT.

Here the CDR3 reads CASSTQQGNSYEQYF. DNA of the CDR3: TGTGCCAGCAGTACACAACAGGGAAACTCCTACGAGCAGTACTTC. V gene TRBV6-5 combines with J gene TRBJ2-7, with TRBD1 as a possible D gene (6 bases). CDR3 length: 15 residues. Germline V CDR1 and CDR2: MNHEY, SVGAGI. With 5 bases removed from V and 0 bases from J, the gap between germline ends came to 14 bases.

The V call is TRBV5-1, the J call TRBJ1-4; 7 positions match TRBD1. The V gene's germline CDR1 is SGHRS and CDR2 YFSETQ. The ends lost 3 bases at V and 5 bases at J; junction bases unmatched: 7. This CDR3 contains 15 residues. CDR3 bases: TGCGCCAGCAGCTGGTCGGGACAGCAGAATGAAAAACTGTTTTTT. Translating gives CASSWSGQQNEKLFF.

V usage is TRBV19 and J usage is TRBJ2-3, with a tentative D call TRBD1 (5 bases). CDR1 is LNHDA and CDR2 is SQIVND in the germline V gene (reference sequence). Between the trimmed V and J ends, which lost 0 bases and 6 bases, there was a span of 19 bases. The CDR3 contains 17 residues. CDR3 amino acids: CASSIDPAGIRSDTQYF. The DNA of the CDR3 is TGTGCCAGTAGTATAGATCCAGCAGGGATTCGATCCGATACGCAGTATTTT.

This clone is a singleton in its sample. The chain joins TRBV7-2 to TRBJ2-7; 7 bases fit TRBD2. Per the germline V gene, CDR1 is SGHTA and CDR2 is FQGNSA. Unmatched junction bases numbered 6, after V lost 6 bases and J lost 1 base. The CDR3 contains 14 residues. The CDR3 sequence: CASSNTGGSYEQYF. The CDR3 coding sequence is TGTGCCAGCAGTAATACCGGGGGGTCCTACGAGCAGTACTTC.

The chain joins TRBV6-1 to TRBJ1-2, with D maybe TRBD1 (5 bases). The germline V gene has CDR1 MNHNS and CDR2 SASEGT. This CDR3 region has 16 residues. Trimming shortened V by 3 bases and J by 0 bases, and 14 bases separated the two germline ends. The DNA for the CDR3 is TGTGCCAGCAGTGAGGGGCAGGGCCTTACTAACTATGGCTACACCTTC. As protein: CASSEGQGLTNYGYTF.

This clone was observed at least ten times. The V call is TRBV6-6, the J call TRBJ2-1; TRBD2 agrees at 8 bases. CDR3 length equals 14 residues. CDR1 MNHNY and CDR2 SVGAGI come from the germline V gene (reference sequence). The ends lost 5 bases at V and 2 bases at J; junction bases unmatched: 2. The CDR3 reads CASSIGGAYNEQFF. Here the CDR3 DNA reads TGTGCCAGCAGTATCGGGGGGGCCTACAATGAGCAGTTCTTC.

This clone was detected only a few times. Distinct nucleotide sequences in the sample also encode this CDR3. V usage is TRBV4-1 and J usage is TRBJ2-7, with 9 bases identical to TRBD2. Germline V gene lookup returns CDR1 MGHRA and CDR2 YSYEKL. The junction had 1 base not matched to a gene; V was cut back by 1 base and J by 0 bases. The CDR3 length is 15 residues. CDR3 region: CASSQASGDSYEQYF. The DNA of the CDR3 is TGCGCCAGCAGCCAAGCTAGCGGGGACTCCTACGAGCAGTACTTC.

This chain joins TRBV5-4 and TRBJ2-3; 7 bases fit TRBD1. The CDR3 runs to 15 residues. The germline CDR1 and CDR2 sequences are SGHNT and YYREEE (reference sequence). Trimming cost V 2 bases and J 4 bases; bases outside gene matches: 7. CDR3 coding DNA: TGTGCCAGCAGCTTCCCGACAGGGAACCCAGATACGCAGTATTTT. This sequence encodes CASSFPTGNPDTQYF.

The chain joins TRBV6-6 to TRBJ2-4; no clear D gene. Trimming pared 8 bases from V and 0 bases from J, leaving 8 bases between. The CDR3 is made up of 13 amino acids. CDR1 and CDR2 (germline): MNHNY, SVGAGI (reference sequence). CDR3 DNA: TGTGCCAGCCTATCTTTAGCCAAAAACATTCAGTACTTC. Its protein product is CASLSLAKNIQYF.

A single count supports this clone. V and J are TRBV19 and TRBJ2-3, with TRBD2 as a possible D gene (7 bases). Germline V CDR1 and CDR2: LNHDA, SQIVND (reference sequence). With 3 bases removed from V and 5 bases from J, the gap between germline ends came to 15 bases. CDR3 length: 15 residues. In nucleotides, the CDR3 is TGTGCCAGTAGTATCGGAGGCGGGGGCCAAGATACGCAGTATTTT. Translating it yields CASSIGGGGQDTQYF.